These T cell receptor beta chains were read from a single sample in a study of cytomegalovirus exposure and HLA in healthy donors. Only in-frame clones appear in the TCRdb table, and some are missing; sequencing was by immunoSEQ multiplex PCR. The sample consists of 100,000 to 150,000 clones, around 79% of them appearing once. Sequencing was carried out using PBMCs. The receptors derive from a woman aged 40-49 years in good health and CMV-seropositive. The CDR3 runs from the conserved cysteine through the conserved F or W. D genes are given only for firm matches. Size is omitted from some rows. Given values are once, few, many or a class for expanded clones.

TRBJ1-1	few	.	TRBV18	CASSREGNTEAFF	TGTGCCAGCTCACGAGAGGGGAACACTGAAGCTTTCTTT
TRBJ2-7	few	.	TRBV5-4	CASSLDSSLPWNYEQYF	TGTGCCAGCAGCCTAGACTCTAGCTTACCTTGGAACTACGAGCAGTACTTC
TRBJ2-3	.	TRBD2	TRBV7-2	CASSLLVAGGVDTQYF	TGTGCCAGCAGCTTACTGGTAGCGGGAGGCGTGGATACGCAGTATTTT
TRBJ1-2	.	.	TRBV28	CASQRSPGGYTF	TGTGCCAGCCAGAGGAGCCCTGGAGGCTACACCTTC
TRBJ2-2	.	TRBD1	TRBV6-1	CASSEETGSYTGELFF	TGTGCCAGCAGTGAAGAGACAGGGTCTTACACCGGGGAGCTGTTTTTT
TRBJ1-4	.	.	TRBV4-3	CASSQDSGLQEKLFF	TGCGCCAGCAGCCAAGATTCGGGGTTGCAGGAAAAACTGTTTTTT
TRBJ1-2	once	TRBD1	TRBV25-1	CASSELGDRGYGYTF	TGTGCCAGCAGTGAACTAGGGGACAGGGGCTATGGCTACACCTTC
TRBJ1-2	.	.	TRBV7-8	CASSPGHLHLYGYTF	TGTGCCAGCAGCCCAGGACACCTCCACTTATATGGCTACACCTTC
TRBJ2-7	.	TRBD1	TRBV7-6	CASSNPGQGFYEQYF	TGTGCCAGCAGCAACCCGGGACAGGGATTTTACGAGCAGTACTTC
TRBJ2-1	.	.	TRBV9	CASSPTGTFYNEQFF	TGTGCCAGCAGCCCAACAGGGACCTTTTACAATGAGCAGTTCTTC
TRBJ1-3	few	TRBD1	TRBV27	CASRETGGENTIYF	TGTGCCAGCAGGGAGACAGGGGGCGAAAACACCATATATTTT
TRBJ1-5	.	.	TRBV19	CASSDMGSGSNQPQHF	TGTGCCAGTAGCGATATGGGGTCAGGGTCTAATCAGCCCCAGCATTTT
TRBJ1-3	once	.	TRBV28	CASSPSHRNTIYF	TGTGCCAGCAGTCCGTCCCACAGAAACACCATATATTTT
TRBJ2-2	.	TRBD2	TRBV11-2	CASSFPKTVAGGFTGELFF	TGTGCCAGCAGCTTCCCCAAAACAGTAGCGGGGGGGTTCACCGGGGAGCTGTTTTTT
TRBJ2-1	.	TRBD2	TRBV29-1	CSVSSGSLYSYNEQFF	TGCAGCGTGTCCAGCGGGAGCCTTTACTCCTACAATGAGCAGTTCTTC
TRBJ1-4	.	TRBD1	TRBV18	CASSRQGGEKLFF	TGTGCCAGCTCCAGACAGGGCGGAGAAAAACTGTTTTTT
TRBJ1-6	.	.	TRBV19	CASSIGGFNSPLHF	TGTGCCAGTAGTATAGGGGGCTTCAATTCACCCCTCCACTTT
TRBJ2-2	.	TRBD1	TRBV5-8	CASSSYRGGYAGELFF	TGTGCCAGCAGCTCCTACAGGGGCGGGTACGCCGGGGAGCTGTTTTTT
TRBJ1-3	.	.	TRBV27	CASSPSWASSGNTIYF	TGTGCCAGCAGTCCGTCTTGGGCGAGCTCTGGAAACACCATATATTTT
TRBJ2-1	.	TRBD2	TRBV30	CAWSGGGGYNEQFF	TGTGCCTGGAGTGGGGGCGGGGGGTACAATGAGCAGTTCTTC
TRBJ2-7	.	TRBD2	TRBV13	CASSLGGATGGYYEQYF	TGTGCCAGCAGCTTAGGCGGAGCCACGGGGGGGTACTACGAGCAGTACTTC
TRBJ2-7	.	TRBD1	TRBV5-1	CASSLEGTVAYEQYF	TGCGCCAGCAGCTTGGAAGGGACAGTCGCCTACGAGCAGTACTTC
TRBJ1-5	.	.	TRBV19	CASSIAGSRSNQPQHF	TGTGCCAGTAGTATAGCAGGGTCGCGTAGCAATCAGCCCCAGCATTTT